This T cell receptor (beta chain) was captured by sequencing in a study of beta chain features in type 1 diabetes. There are a few counts of this clone. Sequenced material consisted of expressed TCRB transcripts (all of the isolated RNA was reverse transcribed). The data were produced by immunoSEQ multiplex PCR, yet TCRdb's version contains in-frame clones alone and is incomplete. The table lists roughly 370,000 clones, more than 11% of them singletons. This TCR was recovered from a man younger than 40 in good health. The sequencing sample was made of naive CD4+ T cells from blood.

In DNA form, the CDR3 reads TGTGCCAGCGGAAGCGGGAGGGCCTCCTACAATGAGCAGTTCTTC. Residues: CASGSGRASYNEQFF. The V gene is TRBV7-2, the J gene TRBJ2-1; 10 nucleotides agree with TRBD2. Germline CDR1 and CDR2: SGHTA and FQGNSA. Trimming cost V 8 bases and J 0 bases; bases outside gene matches: 4. There are 15 residues in the CDR3.